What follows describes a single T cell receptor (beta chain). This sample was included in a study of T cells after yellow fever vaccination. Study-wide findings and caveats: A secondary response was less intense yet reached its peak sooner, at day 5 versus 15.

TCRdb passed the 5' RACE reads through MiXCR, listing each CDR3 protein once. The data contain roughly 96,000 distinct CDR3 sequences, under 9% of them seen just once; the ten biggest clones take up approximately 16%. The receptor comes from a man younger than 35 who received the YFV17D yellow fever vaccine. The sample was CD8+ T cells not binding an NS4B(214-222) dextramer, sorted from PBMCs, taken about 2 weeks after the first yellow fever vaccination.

As DNA, the CDR3 is TGTGCCAGCGCTGGCGGGCTCGGGGTTGGGGAGACCCAGTACTTC. This translates into CASAGGLGVGETQYF. The rearrangement uses TRBV5-4 and TRBJ2-5; TRBD2 is a possible D gene (5 bases). CDR1 and CDR2 from the germline V gene are SGHNT and YYREEE (reference sequence). Trimming stripped 7 bases from V and 5 bases from J, with 21 bases between. The CDR3 extends over 15 amino acids.